Below, 28 T cell receptor beta chains from the same sample are listed, as sequenced in a study of OX40 agonist ivuxolimab in advanced cancers. Produced via immunoSEQ multiplex PCR; TCRdb's table is partial and in-frame only. The top ten clones hold less than 6% of a sample with 60,000 to 65,000 clones, about 90% of them seen once. The specimen comprised CD4+ or CD8+ T cells sorted from blood, sampled in a trial of the OX40 agonist ivuxolimab. Receptors were obtained from an adult with an advanced solid tumor such as melanoma, head and neck, liver or kidney cancer.

The chain employs TRBV6-1 and TRBJ2-5; D is unresolved. CDR1 is MNHNS and CDR2 is SASEGT in the germline V gene. Trimming removed 2 bases at V and 5 bases at J, with 15 bases between. The CDR3 is 15 residues long. The CDR3 DNA sequence: TGTGCCAGCAGTGAAATCTCCACTTCCCGGGAGACCCAGTACTTC. Translating gives CASSEISTSRETQYF.

The chain couples TRBV7-3 to TRBJ2-7; the match to TRBD2 covers 10 bases. The CDR3 spans 14 residues. V was pared by 5 bases and J by 1 base, with 2 bases of the junction left unmatched. Per germline, CDR1 SGHTA and CDR2 FQGTGA. CDR3 sequence reads: CASSLTSGSYEQYF. The DNA for the CDR3 is TGTGCCAGCAGCCTGACTAGCGGGTCCTACGAGCAGTACTTC. The entire variable domain, with the rest obtained from reference TRBV7-3 and TRBJ2-7, is as follows: GAGVSQTPSNKVTEKGKYVELRCDPISGHTALYWYRQSLGQGPEFLIYFQGTGAADDSGLPNDRFFAVRPEGSVSTLKIQRTERGDSAVYLCASSLTSGSYEQYFGPGTRLTVT.

V usage is TRBV9 and J usage is TRBJ2-2; D is unclear. This CDR3 comprises 11 residues. Deletions cut 3 bases from V and 8 bases from J, with 5 bases between. Per germline, CDR1 SGDLS and CDR2 YYNGEE. The DNA for the CDR3 is TGTGCCAGCAGCGGTGTTGGGGAGCTGTTTTTT. Amino acids: CASSGVGELFF.

The count of this clone is one. The chain carries TRBV30 and TRBJ1-6; D not certain. The length of the CDR3 is 12 residues. V lost 4 bases to trimming and J lost 5 bases, with 6 bases between them. The germline V gene has CDR1 GTSNPN and CDR2 SVGIG (reference sequence). The CDR3 protein is CAWTADNSPLHF. The CDR3 DNA sequence: TGTGCCTGGACGGCGGATAATTCACCCCTCCACTTT.

The CDR3 bases are TGTGCCAGCAGTTTGGTTGAAAGGAAAACCCTCGATCAGCCCCAGCATTTT. This encodes CASSLVERKTLDQPQHF. This chain joins TRBV28 and TRBJ1-5, with D hard to call. The CDR3 totals 17 residues. Trimming pared 3 bases from V and 5 bases from J, leaving 20 bases between. Germline V gene lookup returns CDR1 MDHEN and CDR2 SYDVKM.

This chain connects TRBV29-1 to TRBJ1-1; TRBD1 might be the D (6 bases). The CDR3 is made up of 11 amino acids. Trimming took 6 bases from V and 6 from J, leaving 11 bases between them. Germline assignment: CDR1 SQVTM and CDR2 ANQGSEA. CDR3 sequence reads: CSVADSPEAFF. DNA for the CDR3: TGCAGCGTCGCGGACAGTCCTGAAGCTTTCTTT.

V usage is TRBV5-1 and J usage is TRBJ2-7, with D tentatively TRBD2 (6 bases). Trimming removed 0 bases from V and 0 bases from J, with 16 bases in between. There are 17 residues in the CDR3. Germline CDR1 reads SGHRS; CDR2 reads YFSETQ. The CDR3 protein is CASSLGFVREISYEQYF. The CDR3 DNA reads TGCGCCAGCAGCTTGGGGTTCGTTCGGGAGATCTCCTACGAGCAGTACTTC.

This chain connects TRBV19 to TRBJ2-1, with D possibly TRBD2 on 5 matching bases. V lost 3 bases and J lost 5, with 11 bases in between. The CDR3 runs to 14 residues. Germline V gene sequence: CDR1 LNHDA, CDR2 SQIVND (reference sequence). The CDR3 bases are TGTGCCAGTAGTATCCTGGACTTGAACAATGAGCAGTTCTTC. This sequence encodes CASSILDLNNEQFF. The full variable domain, completed using reference TRBV19 and TRBJ2-1, is DGGITQSPKYLFRKEGQNVTLSCEQNLNHDAMYWYRQDPGQGLRLIYYSQIVNDFQKGDIAEGYSVSREKKESFPLTVTSAQKNPTAFYLCASSILDLNNEQFFGPGTRLTVL.

CDR3 nucleotides: TGTGCCACCAGCAGACTGACTCGGGACGGGGAGCTGTTTTTT. It translates to CATSRLTRDGELFF. This chain uses TRBV15 with TRBJ2-2, with D tentatively TRBD2 (5 bases). V was clipped by 2 bases and J by 7 bases, with 11 bases between them. Germline V lookup: CDR1 LNHNV, CDR2 YYDKDF (reference sequence). The CDR3 consists of 14 residues.

The V gene is TRBV10-3, the J gene TRBJ1-2, with a possible D match to TRBD1 (6 bases). Between the trimmed V and J ends, which lost 8 bases and 8 bases, there was a span of 18 bases. The CDR3 has 13 amino acids. Germline assignment: CDR1 ENHRY and CDR2 SYGVKD. The CDR3, as DNA: TGTGCCATCCATGGGGGCCAGGGAGAAGGCTACACCTTC. This translates into CAIHGGQGEGYTF.

The V gene is TRBV28, the J gene TRBJ1-5, with D possibly being TRBD1 (5 bases). From germline, CDR1 is MDHEN and CDR2 SYDVKM. V lost 8 bases, J lost 0 bases, and 14 bases lay in between. This CDR3 comprises 15 residues. CDR3: CASLPGGYSNQPQHF. The CDR3 nucleotides read TGTGCCAGCCTACCGGGGGGATATAGCAATCAGCCCCAGCATTTT.

The table lists this clone with a count of one. The rearrangement joins TRBV28 to TRBJ2-4; TRBD2 agrees at 7 bases. The CDR3 totals 14 residues. Germline V lookup: CDR1 MDHEN, CDR2 SYDVKM. Germline trimming cut 3 bases from V and 3 bases from J; bases unmatched to any gene: 2. The CDR3 DNA is TGTGCCAGCAGTTTGGCGGGGGTCAAAAACATTCAGTACTTC. The encoded protein is CASSLAGVKNIQYF.

V and J are TRBV5-4 and TRBJ2-3; D may be TRBD2 (7 bases). The CDR3 runs to 17 residues. Germline V gives CDR1 SGHNT, CDR2 YYREEE (reference sequence). Deletions cut 4 bases from V and 2 bases from J, with 20 bases between. CDR3 in DNA: TGTGCCAGCAGCCGCGTCGGGGGGCTAACCCTCACAGATACGCAGTATTTT. This codes for CASSRVGGLTLTDTQYF.

The chain is built from TRBV7-2 and TRBJ2-2; D may be TRBD1 (5 bases). V shed 2 bases and J shed 3 bases, with 7 bases lying between them. Germline V gene sequence: CDR1 SGHTA, CDR2 FQGNSA. The CDR3 consists of 14 residues. DNA for the CDR3: TGTGCCAGCAGCTTACAGGGCTACACCGGGGAGCTGTTTTTT. Its translation: CASSLQGYTGELFF.

This chain joins TRBV30 and TRBJ2-7; D not resolved. Trimming left V 4 bases short and J 7 bases short, with 17 bases between. The CDR3 has 13 amino acids. Germline V gives CDR1 GTSNPN, CDR2 SVGIG (reference sequence). Here the CDR3 reads CAWTPQVSSEQYF. CDR3 nucleotide sequence: TGTGCCTGGACCCCCCAGGTTTCGAGTGAGCAGTACTTC.

The chain is built from TRBV9 and TRBJ2-3, with no clear D. Germline V lookup: CDR1 SGDLS, CDR2 YYNGEE. There are 14 residues in the CDR3. V was trimmed by 3 bases and J by 2 bases, leaving 10 bases between them. The CDR3 spells CASSAGGVTDTQYF. CDR3 sequence (DNA): TGTGCCAGCAGCGCGGGTGGGGTCACAGATACGCAGTATTTT.

The genes are TRBV11-2 and TRBJ1-2; D uncertain. The length of the CDR3 is 13 residues. Trimming removed 3 bases from V and 4 bases from J, with 9 bases in between. Germline V gives CDR1 SGHAT, CDR2 FQNNGV. The CDR3 DNA sequence: TGTGCCAGCAGCTTTTACAGCCTCTATGGCTACACCTTC. The encoded protein is CASSFYSLYGYTF.

The gene calls are TRBV28 and TRBJ1-1; D gene ambiguous. The V end was cut by 6 bases, the J end by 0 bases, with 17 bases between. The CDR3 has 16 amino acids. CDR1 and CDR2 from the germline V gene are MDHEN and SYDVKM. CDR3 DNA sequence: TGTGCCAGCAGCTTAGCAGATCTGATTATGAACACTGAAGCTTTCTTT. It codes for CASSLADLIMNTEAFF.

The rearrangement uses TRBV5-1 and TRBJ2-1; TRBD1 matches at 10 bases. From germline, CDR1 is SGHRS and CDR2 YFSETQ. The J segment lost 3 bases and the V segment lost 4 bases, leaving 10 bases of the junction unmatched. This CDR3 is 17 amino acids long. CDR3 nucleotides: TGCGCCAGCAGCGGCGGGACAGGGGCGATCAACTACAATGAGCAGTTCTTC. It specifies CASSGGTGAINYNEQFF.

The chain recombines TRBV30 with TRBJ2-1, with 11 bases identical to TRBD2. Germline assignment: CDR1 GTSNPN and CDR2 SVGIG (reference sequence). V lost 0 bases, J lost 4 bases, and 8 bases stayed unmatched. The CDR3 consists of 17 residues. CDR3 region: CAWSVLPLAGGYNEQFF. The CDR3 coding sequence is TGTGCCTGGAGTGTACTACCCCTAGCGGGAGGTTACAATGAGCAGTTCTTC.

The chain links TRBV30 to TRBJ2-7; no reliable D call. Per germline, CDR1 GTSNPN and CDR2 SVGIG (reference sequence). V shed 2 bases and J shed 0 bases, with 14 bases lying between them. The length of the CDR3 is 15 residues. CDR3 sequence (DNA): TGTGCCTGGAGTCGATCTCCCGAGAGCTCCTACGAGCAGTACTTC. Protein sequence: CAWSRSPESSYEQYF.

The J gene is TRBJ2-7, the V gene TRBV15; TRBD1 matches 8 bases. The CDR3 runs to 16 residues. Per the germline V gene, CDR1 is LNHNV and CDR2 is YYDKDF (reference sequence). With V trimmed by 0 bases and J by 4 bases, 8 bases remained unmatched. The CDR3 sequence: CATSRDGAGGRYEQYF. The CDR3 nucleotides are TGTGCCACCAGCAGAGATGGAGCAGGGGGCAGGTACGAGCAGTACTTC.

This chain links TRBV5-4 with TRBJ1-1; a possible D gene is TRBD1 (5 bases). V was cut by 2 bases and J by 0 bases, with 17 bases left in between. Germline V gives CDR1 SGHNT, CDR2 YYREEE (reference sequence). The CDR3 runs 17 residues. CDR3 amino acids: CASSFPRDGRMNTEAFF. CDR3 bases: TGTGCCAGCAGCTTCCCCCGGGACGGCCGAATGAACACTGAAGCTTTCTTT. The variable domain in full, completed from reference TRBV5-4 and TRBJ1-1, reads ETGVTQSPTHLIKTRGQQVTLRCSSQSGHNTVSWYQQALGQGPQFIFQYYREEENGRGNFPPRFSGLQFPNYSSELNVNALELDDSALYLCASSFPRDGRMNTEAFFGQGTRLTVV.

The J gene is TRBJ2-7, the V gene TRBV5-1; D call uncertain. The V and J ends lost 0 bases and 1 base respectively, with 5 bases between them. The CDR3 length is 13 residues. The germline V gene has CDR1 SGHRS and CDR2 YFSETQ. CDR3 region: CASSLAGSYEQYF. In DNA form, the CDR3 reads TGCGCCAGCAGCTTGGCCGGATCCTACGAGCAGTACTTC.

This chain links TRBV6-1 with TRBJ2-2; possible D gene TRBD1, 6 bases. The CDR3 is made up of 16 amino acids. Germline CDR1 and CDR2: MNHNS and SASEGT. V was pared by 4 bases and J by 1 base, with 13 bases between. CDR3 protein: CASSVFPGVNTGELFF. CDR3 nucleotides: TGTGCCAGCAGTGTCTTCCCAGGGGTGAACACCGGGGAGCTGTTTTTT.

V usage is TRBV27 and J usage is TRBJ1-6, with 8 bases that match TRBD1. J gave up 6 bases and V 2 bases, and 3 bases lay outside the gene matches. The CDR3 contains 15 residues. Per germline, CDR1 MNHEY and CDR2 SMNVEV (reference sequence). The CDR3 loop is CASSLRDRSNSPLHF. The CDR3 DNA sequence: TGTGCCAGCAGTTTACGGGACAGGAGTAATTCACCCCTCCACTTT.

J is TRBJ2-1 and V is TRBV2; TRBD1 matches 8 bases. Germline-derived CDR1 and CDR2 are SNHLY and FYNNEI. V gave up 6 bases and J gave up 9 bases; unmatched junction bases: 7. The CDR3 has 13 amino acids. The DNA of the CDR3 is TGTGCCAGCAGGTTGGACAGGGCGGCTGAGCAGTTCTTC. It specifies CASRLDRAAEQFF.

V is TRBV11-3 and J is TRBJ2-3; D remains ambiguous. Trimming shortened V by 2 bases and J by 0 bases, and 12 bases separated the two germline ends. The length of the CDR3 is 16 residues. Germline V gene data show CDR1 as SGHNT and CDR2 as YENEEA. This CDR3 reads CASSLLPGSSTDTQYF. The CDR3 DNA reads TGTGCCAGCAGCTTATTACCAGGCTCTAGCACAGATACGCAGTATTTT. Full variable domain (rest looked up from reference TRBV11-3 and TRBJ2-3): EAGVVQSPRYKIIEKKQPVAFWCNPISGHNTLYWYLQNLGQGPELLIRYENEEAVDDSQLPKDRFSAERLKGVDSTLKIQPAELGDSAVYLCASSLLPGSSTDTQYFGPGTRLTVL.